The clone carrying this TCR beta chain has only a few counts. Antigen specificity is unknown. The primer mix had 60 Vbeta and 13 Jbeta primers. Assay used: immunoSEQ multiplex PCR; TCRdb lists only in-frame clones, some missing. The sample contains about 190,000 clones, over 70% of which appear only once. This sample stems from a study of cytomegalovirus exposure and HLA in healthy donors. The germline V and J ends were trimmed by 5 bases and 4 bases, with 14 bases remaining between them. The CDR3 consists of 14 residues. Looked up from germline, CDR1 is SNHLY and CDR2 is FYNNEI. Study-level results: Most TCRs appeared rarely, but some public TCRs recurred in many donors.

The TCR was taken from a young woman in good health and CMV-seropositive. The sample was PBMCs. The chain links TRBV2 to TRBJ1-2, with a weak D call TRBD1 (6 bases). The DNA of the CDR3 is TGTGCCAGCAGTTTCCGGGACACCCTCTATGGCTACACCTTC. Its translation: CASSFRDTLYGYTF. The full variable domain, its missing parts supplied by reference TRBV2 and TRBJ1-2, is EPEVTQTPSHQVTQMGQEVILRCVPISNHLYFYWYRQILGQKVEFLVSFYNNEISEKSEIFDDQFSVERPDGSNFTLKIRSTKLEDSAMYFCASSFRDTLYGYTFGSGTRLTVV.